This entry lists 27 T cell receptor beta chains sequenced from one sample in a study of T cells in Graves' hyperthyroidism and ophthalmopathy. Amplification of TCR beta CDR3 regions used RNA as the template. In the first-round RT-PCR of the TCR CDR3, the HTBI primer set was used. MiXCR, applied by TCRdb to the multiplex PCR reads, yields one record per CDR3 protein. The sample shows approximately 590,000 distinct CDR3 sequences, around 14% of them seen only once. Sequenced input: blood. The receptors come from a woman in her thirties with Graves' hyperthyroidism.

V is TRBV4-3 and J is TRBJ1-6; D is uncertain. The CDR3 extends over 17 amino acids. The V end was cut by 0 bases, the J end by 0 bases, with 9 bases between. Looked up from germline, CDR1 is LGHNA and CDR2 is YSLEER. This CDR3 reads CASSQDSKSSYNSPLHF. As DNA, the CDR3 is TGCGCCAGCAGCCAAGACTCGAAGAGCTCCTATAATTCACCCCTCCACTTT.

This clonotype has a handful of counts. The gene calls are TRBV11-2 and TRBJ2-2; D remains ambiguous. Deletions cut 2 bases from V and 0 bases from J, with 10 bases between. CDR3 length: 16 residues. CDR1 SGHAT and CDR2 FQNNGV come from the germline V gene. CDR3 sequence: CASSLQEEPNTGELFF. DNA of the CDR3: TGTGCCAGCAGCTTACAGGAAGAACCGAACACCGGGGAGCTGTTTTTT.

The chain is built from TRBV10-3 and TRBJ1-1; D gene unclear. The CDR3 has 13 residues. Germline CDR1 ENHRY, CDR2 SYGVKD. With 4 bases removed from V and 0 bases from J, the gap between germline ends came to 6 bases. For the CDR3, the DNA is TGTGCCATCAGTGTTGGGATGAACACTGAAGCTTTCTTT. Translating it yields CAISVGMNTEAFF.

This clonotype was recorded at least ten times. The chain links TRBV13 to TRBJ2-3; 10 bases are a match to TRBD2. V dropped 5 bases and J dropped 4; count of bases not matched to a gene: 9. The V gene's germline CDR1 is PRHDT and CDR2 FYEKMQ (reference sequence). The CDR3 runs 16 residues. The CDR3 here is CASSTALAGDSDTQYF. In DNA, the CDR3 is TGTGCCAGCAGCACCGCCCTAGCGGGAGATTCAGATACGCAGTATTTT.

This clonotype came up many times. The J gene is TRBJ2-3, the V gene TRBV3-1; D not resolved. This CDR3 comprises 15 residues. The germline V gene encodes CDR1 LGHDT and CDR2 YNNKEL (reference sequence). Trimming pared 0 bases from V and 6 bases from J, leaving 13 bases between. The CDR3 spells CASSQDSPAHDTQYF. CDR3 DNA sequence: TGTGCCAGCAGCCAAGACTCCCCCGCACATGATACGCAGTATTTT.

There are many counts of this clonotype. This sequence joins TRBV7-2 and TRBJ2-7, with TRBD1 as a possible D gene (6 bases). The V gene lost 1 base and the J gene lost 0 bases, with 10 bases spanning the gap. Germline loops: CDR1 SGHTA, CDR2 FQGNSA. The CDR3 length is 15 residues. The CDR3 here is CASSLGQVSSYEQYF. DNA for the CDR3: TGTGCCAGCAGCTTAGGACAGGTGAGCTCCTACGAGCAGTACTTC.

The chain has TRBV28 and TRBJ1-4, with TRBD1 as a possible D gene (5 bases). This CDR3 has 15 residues. Trimming stripped 2 bases from V and 0 bases from J, with 7 bases between. CDR1 MDHEN and CDR2 SYDVKM come from the germline V gene. DNA for the CDR3: TGTGCCAGCAGTTTAGGGGCCTCAACTAATGAAAAACTGTTTTTT. Translating it yields CASSLGASTNEKLFF.

CDR3 region: CASSVTPNPGVGETQYF. CDR3 coding DNA: TGTGCCAGCAGCGTCACCCCGAACCCGGGGGTTGGAGAGACCCAGTACTTC. The chain recombines TRBV9 with TRBJ2-5, with a tentative D call TRBD2 (6 bases). Deletions cut 2 bases from V and 4 bases from J, with 21 bases between. The CDR3 is made up of 17 amino acids. Germline lookup yields CDR1 SGDLS and CDR2 YYNGEE.

Only a few counts were recorded for this clonotype. The chain recombines TRBV27 with TRBJ2-3; D might be TRBD2 (6 bases). The germline V gene encodes CDR1 MNHEY and CDR2 SMNVEV (reference sequence). The CDR3 is 14 residues long. V dropped 6 bases and J dropped 2 bases, with 12 bases sitting between them. The CDR3 protein is CASRYSGVTDTQYF. As DNA, the CDR3 is TGTGCCAGCAGATATAGCGGAGTCACAGATACGCAGTATTTT.

This clonotype occurred a few times. The rearrangement uses TRBV7-3 and TRBJ2-1; 8 nucleotides agree with TRBD2. The CDR3 is made up of 16 amino acids. V dropped 1 base and J dropped 5; count of bases not matched to a gene: 7. Germline V gene data show CDR1 as SGHTA and CDR2 as FQGTGA. CDR3 region: CASSLRGLAPHNEQFF. Written as DNA, the CDR3 is TGTGCCAGCAGCTTAAGAGGACTAGCTCCCCACAATGAGCAGTTCTTC.

This clonotype has at least ten counts. The V call is TRBV3-1, the J call TRBJ2-7; D uncertain. The germline V and J ends were trimmed by 2 bases and 2 bases, with 7 bases remaining between them. Germline assignment: CDR1 LGHDT and CDR2 YNNKEL (reference sequence). This CDR3 region has 13 residues. The CDR3 region is CASSQRRTYEQYF. Here the CDR3 DNA reads TGTGCCAGCAGCCAAAGGAGAACCTACGAGCAGTACTTC.

This clonotype was seen more than once but under ten times. The chain is built from TRBV9 and TRBJ2-1; possible D gene TRBD2, 6 bases. Germline loops: CDR1 SGDLS, CDR2 YYNGEE. V shed 3 bases and J shed 5 bases, with 18 bases lying between them. The CDR3 spans 16 residues. The CDR3 reads CASSGLTSTVDNEQFF. CDR3 nucleotides: TGTGCCAGCAGCGGACTCACTAGCACTGTGGACAATGAGCAGTTCTTC.

This clonotype was detected only a few times. The chain joins TRBV25-1 to TRBJ2-7; 13 nucleotides agree with TRBD2. CDR3 length equals 18 residues. The J segment lost 2 bases and the V segment lost 5 bases, leaving 12 bases of the junction unmatched. Germline lookup yields CDR1 MGHDK and CDR2 SYGVNS. CDR3 nucleotides: TGTGCCAGCAGTCCAACTGCTGGACTAGCGGGAGCAACCTACGAGCAGTACTTC. Translated: CASSPTAGLAGATYEQYF.

Of note for this clonotype: This may be a read error: a much more frequent sequence differs by one nucleotide. V usage is TRBV20-1 and J usage is TRBJ1-1; unclear D gene. The CDR3 is 11 amino acids. Germline-derived CDR1 and CDR2 are DFQATT and SNEGSKA (reference sequence). DNA for the CDR3: TGCAGTGGTAGAGACCCGGCCGAAGCTTTCTTT. It is translated as CSGRDPAEAFF.

The table lists this clonotype with many counts. CDR3 DNA: TGTGCCAGCGCCCAGAGAGATACGCAGTATTTT. As protein: CASAQRDTQYF. The V and J genes are TRBV11-2 and TRBJ2-3; D is ambiguous. The CDR3 is made up of 11 amino acids. Germline CDR1 is SGHAT and CDR2 is FQNNGV. V was shortened by 8 bases and J by 5 bases, with 8 bases between the two germline ends.

This clonotype was counted ten times or more. The chain recombines TRBV5-1 with TRBJ1-6; D perhaps matches TRBD1 (6 bases). Trimming removed 0 bases from V and 6 bases from J, with 10 bases in between. Germline V gene sequence: CDR1 SGHRS, CDR2 YFSETQ. The CDR3 totals 15 residues. CDR3 residues: CASSLVGGGNSPLHF. CDR3 sequence (DNA): TGCGCCAGCAGCTTGGTAGGGGGGGGTAATTCACCCCTCCACTTT.

This clonotype was recorded at least ten times. The J gene is TRBJ2-1, the V gene TRBV12-3 or TRBV12-4, with a weak D call TRBD1 (5 bases). CDR3 length: 16 residues. V was shortened by 6 bases and J by 0 bases, with 15 bases between the two germline ends. CDR3 amino acids: CASRALGDPSYNEQFF. As DNA, the CDR3 is TGTGCCAGCAGGGCCCTAGGGGATCCCTCCTACAATGAGCAGTTCTTC.

The gene calls are TRBV7-2 and TRBJ1-1, with D possibly being TRBD1 (5 bases). Germline CDR1 is SGHTA and CDR2 is FQGNSA. The V end lost 5 bases, the J end lost 1 base, and 17 bases lay between the germline ends. There are 16 residues in the CDR3. CDR3 sequence (DNA): TGTGCCAGCAGCGCCCGGGGGGGGAGCGGGAACACTGAAGCTTTCTTT. Translating gives CASSARGGSGNTEAFF.

This clonotype was recorded many times. The chain couples TRBV30 to TRBJ2-7; D unclear. The V and J ends lost 1 base and 2 bases respectively, with 9 bases between them. From germline, CDR1 is GTSNPN and CDR2 SVGIG (reference sequence). The CDR3 runs 13 residues. The CDR3 here is CAWSAGVPYEQYF. CDR3 nucleotides: TGTGCCTGGAGTGCTGGCGTCCCCTACGAGCAGTACTTC.

As to this clonotype: Its ends do not fully match the called genes, so a read error is possible. The rearrangement uses TRBV6-1 and TRBJ2-1; 14 nucleotides line up with TRBD2. CDR1 MNHNS and CDR2 SASEGT come from the germline V gene. The CDR3 length is 19 residues. CDR3 residues: CASRGFGTSGSKGYIEQFF. The CDR3 DNA reads as TGTGCCAGCAGGGGTTTCGGGACTAGCGGGAGTAAAGGATACATTGAGCAGTTCTTC.

This clonotype was detected many times. In nucleotides, the CDR3 is TGTGCCAGCAGCCCCACTGCGTCCGAGCAGTACTTC. This translates into CASSPTASEQYF. V gene TRBV7-2 combines with J gene TRBJ2-7; D remains ambiguous. Germline V gene lookup returns CDR1 SGHTA and CDR2 FQGNSA. The V end was cut by 5 bases, the J end by 6 bases, with 11 bases between. The CDR3 length is 12 residues. Variable domain in full (rest from reference TRBV7-2 and TRBJ2-7): GAGVSQSPSNKVTEKGKDVELRCDPISGHTALYWYRQSLGQGLEFLIYFQGNSAPDKSGLPSDRFSAERTGGSVSTLTIQRTQQEDSAVYLCASSPTASEQYFGPGTRLTVT.

This clonotype has only a few counts. V is TRBV10-3 and J is TRBJ2-2; 7 bases are a match to TRBD2. Germline CDR1 ENHRY, CDR2 SYGVKD. This CDR3 is 15 amino acids long. V shed 5 bases, J shed 0 bases, and the junction held 3 bases outside the gene matches. The CDR3 region is CAISSLAANTGELFF. CDR3 in DNA: TGTGCCATCAGTAGTCTAGCGGCGAACACCGGGGAGCTGTTTTTT.

The chain combines TRBV10-3 with TRBJ1-1; D remains unclear. Germline loops: CDR1 ENHRY, CDR2 SYGVKD. The CDR3 is 15 amino acids. The V end lost 2 bases, the J end lost 0 bases, and 10 bases lay between the germline ends. The CDR3 coding sequence is TGTGCCATCAGTGAGCGAAGACTAATGAACACTGAAGCTTTCTTT. It yields the protein CAISERRLMNTEAFF.

The rearrangement links TRBV9 to TRBJ2-3; possibly TRBD2 for D (6 bases). V dropped 0 bases and J dropped 0 bases, with 11 bases sitting between them. Germline CDR1 and CDR2: SGDLS and YYNGEE. The CDR3 extends over 16 amino acids. The CDR3, as DNA: TGTGCCAGCAGCGTAGTCGGGGGTGTGAGCACAGATACGCAGTATTTT. Translation gives CASSVVGGVSTDTQYF.

This clonotype was counted ten times or more. The chain joins TRBV28 to TRBJ2-1; D is unresolved. Trimming removed 5 bases from V and 4 bases from J, with 21 bases in between. CDR3 length equals 17 residues. CDR1 and CDR2 from the germline V gene are MDHEN and SYDVKM. CDR3 loop: CASSPIAVGGSYNEQFF. The CDR3 DNA is TGTGCCAGCAGTCCCATCGCAGTGGGTGGTTCGTACAATGAGCAGTTCTTC.

This clonotype was seen ten or more times. The chain carries TRBV18 and TRBJ2-5, with TRBD2 identical over 13 bases. Trimming cost V 3 bases and J 5 bases; bases outside gene matches: 3. The CDR3 is 15 amino acids. Germline CDR1 and CDR2: KGHSH and LQKENI. CDR3 in amino acids: CASSPPGLAGETQYF. The CDR3 nucleotides are TGTGCCAGCTCACCCCCGGGACTAGCGGGGGAGACCCAGTACTTC.

The V and J genes are TRBV5-6 and TRBJ2-1; 9 bases agree with TRBD2. CDR1 SGHDT and CDR2 YYEEEE come from the germline V gene. Germline trimming cut 0 bases from V and 6 bases from J; bases unmatched to any gene: 7. CDR3 length equals 16 residues. The CDR3 bases are TGTGCCAGCAGCTTGGAGGCTAGCGGGGTCTTCAATGAGCAGTTCTTC. It yields the protein CASSLEASGVFNEQFF.